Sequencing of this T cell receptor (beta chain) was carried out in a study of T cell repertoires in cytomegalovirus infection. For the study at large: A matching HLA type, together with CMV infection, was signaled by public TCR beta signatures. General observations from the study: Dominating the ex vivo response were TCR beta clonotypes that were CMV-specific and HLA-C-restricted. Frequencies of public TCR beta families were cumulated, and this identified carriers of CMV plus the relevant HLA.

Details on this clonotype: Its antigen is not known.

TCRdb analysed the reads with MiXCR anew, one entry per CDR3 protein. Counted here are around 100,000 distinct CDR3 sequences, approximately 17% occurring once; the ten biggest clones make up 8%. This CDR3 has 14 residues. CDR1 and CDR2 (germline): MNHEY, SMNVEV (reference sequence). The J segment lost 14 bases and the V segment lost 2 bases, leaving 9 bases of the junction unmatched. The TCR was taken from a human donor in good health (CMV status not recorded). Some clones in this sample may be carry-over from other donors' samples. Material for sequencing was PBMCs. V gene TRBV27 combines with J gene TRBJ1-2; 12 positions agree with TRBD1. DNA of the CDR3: TGTGCCAGCAGTTTAAACCACCGGGACAGGGGGCGAACCTTC. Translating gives CASSLNHRDRGRTF.